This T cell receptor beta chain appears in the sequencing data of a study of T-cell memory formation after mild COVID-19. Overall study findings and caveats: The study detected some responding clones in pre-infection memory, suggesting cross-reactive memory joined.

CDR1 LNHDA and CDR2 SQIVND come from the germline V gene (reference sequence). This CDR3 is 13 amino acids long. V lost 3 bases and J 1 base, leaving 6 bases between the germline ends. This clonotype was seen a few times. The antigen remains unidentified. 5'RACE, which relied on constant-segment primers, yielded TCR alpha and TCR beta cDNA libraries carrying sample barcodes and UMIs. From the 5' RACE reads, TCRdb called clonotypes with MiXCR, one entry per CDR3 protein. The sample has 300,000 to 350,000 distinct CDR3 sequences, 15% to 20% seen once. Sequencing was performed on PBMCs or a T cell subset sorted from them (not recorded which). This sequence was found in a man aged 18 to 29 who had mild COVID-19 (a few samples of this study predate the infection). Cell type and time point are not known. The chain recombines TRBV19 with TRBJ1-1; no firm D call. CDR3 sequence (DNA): TGTGCCAGTAGTATCACGCAGAACACTGAAGCTTTCTTT. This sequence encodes CASSITQNTEAFF. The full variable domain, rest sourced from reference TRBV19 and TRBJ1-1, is DGGITQSPKYLFRKEGQNVTLSCEQNLNHDAMYWYRQDPGQGLRLIYYSQIVNDFQKGDIAEGYSVSREKKESFPLTVTSAQKNPTAFYLCASSITQNTEAFFGQGTRLTVV.